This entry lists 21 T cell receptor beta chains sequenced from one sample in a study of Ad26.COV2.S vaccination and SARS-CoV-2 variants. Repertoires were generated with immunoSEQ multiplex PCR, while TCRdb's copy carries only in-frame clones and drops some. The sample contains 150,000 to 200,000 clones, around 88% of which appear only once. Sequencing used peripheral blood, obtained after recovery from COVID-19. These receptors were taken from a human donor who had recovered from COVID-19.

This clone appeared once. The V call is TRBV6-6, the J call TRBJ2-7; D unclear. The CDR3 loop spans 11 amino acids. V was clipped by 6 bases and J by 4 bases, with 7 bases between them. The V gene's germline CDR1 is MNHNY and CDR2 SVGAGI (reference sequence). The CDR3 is CASRGGYEQYF. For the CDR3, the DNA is TGTGCCAGCAGGGGTGGATACGAGCAGTACTTC.

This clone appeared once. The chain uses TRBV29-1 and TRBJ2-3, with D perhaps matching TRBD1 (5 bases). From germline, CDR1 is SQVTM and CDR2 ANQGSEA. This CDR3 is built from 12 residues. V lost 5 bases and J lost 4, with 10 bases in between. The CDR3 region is CSVNQGPDTQYF. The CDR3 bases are TGCAGCGTTAACCAGGGTCCAGATACGCAGTATTTT.

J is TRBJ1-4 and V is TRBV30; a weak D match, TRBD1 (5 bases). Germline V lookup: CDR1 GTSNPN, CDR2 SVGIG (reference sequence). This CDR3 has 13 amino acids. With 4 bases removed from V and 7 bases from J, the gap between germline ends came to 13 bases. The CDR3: CAWTRGGTEKLFF. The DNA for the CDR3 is TGTGCCTGGACGCGGGGGGGGACTGAAAAACTGTTTTTT.

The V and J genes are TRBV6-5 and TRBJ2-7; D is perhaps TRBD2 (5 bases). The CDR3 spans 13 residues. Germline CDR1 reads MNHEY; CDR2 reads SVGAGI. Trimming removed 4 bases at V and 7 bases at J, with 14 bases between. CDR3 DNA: TGTGCCAGCAGTTCCGCGGGCCCTATAGAGCAGTACTTC. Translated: CASSSAGPIEQYF.

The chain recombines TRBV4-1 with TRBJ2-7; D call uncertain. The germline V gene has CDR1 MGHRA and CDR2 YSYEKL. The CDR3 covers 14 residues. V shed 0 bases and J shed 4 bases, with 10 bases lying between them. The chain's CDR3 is CASSQDRLVYEQYF. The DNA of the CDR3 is TGCGCCAGCAGCCAAGACAGGTTGGTTTACGAGCAGTACTTC.

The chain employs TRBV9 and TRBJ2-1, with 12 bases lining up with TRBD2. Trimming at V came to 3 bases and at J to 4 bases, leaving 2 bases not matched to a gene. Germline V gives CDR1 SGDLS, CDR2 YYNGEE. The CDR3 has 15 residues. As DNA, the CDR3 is TGTGCCAGCAGCGCTAGCGGGGGGGTGTACAATGAGCAGTTCTTC. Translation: CASSASGGVYNEQFF.

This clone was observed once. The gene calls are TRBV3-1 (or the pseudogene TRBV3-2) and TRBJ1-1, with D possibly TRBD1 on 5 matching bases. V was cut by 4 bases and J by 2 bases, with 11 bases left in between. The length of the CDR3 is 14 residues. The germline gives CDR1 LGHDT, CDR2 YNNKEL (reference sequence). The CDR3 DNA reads TGTGCCAGCAGCCCTCGAGGACACAACACTGAAGCTTTCTTT. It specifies CASSPRGHNTEAFF.

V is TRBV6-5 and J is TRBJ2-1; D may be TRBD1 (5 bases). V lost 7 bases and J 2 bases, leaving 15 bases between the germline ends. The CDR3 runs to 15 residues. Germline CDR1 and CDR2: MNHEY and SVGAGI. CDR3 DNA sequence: TGTGCCAGCACCGAAGACAGTATAACCTACAATGAGCAGTTCTTC. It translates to CASTEDSITYNEQFF.

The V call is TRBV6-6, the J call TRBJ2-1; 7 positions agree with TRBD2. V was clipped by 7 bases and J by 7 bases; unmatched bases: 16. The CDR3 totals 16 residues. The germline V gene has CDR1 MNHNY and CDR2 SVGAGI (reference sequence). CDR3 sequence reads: CASIDVAAGEGNEQFF. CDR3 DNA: TGTGCCAGCATTGACGTCGCCGCGGGAGAGGGAAATGAGCAGTTCTTC.

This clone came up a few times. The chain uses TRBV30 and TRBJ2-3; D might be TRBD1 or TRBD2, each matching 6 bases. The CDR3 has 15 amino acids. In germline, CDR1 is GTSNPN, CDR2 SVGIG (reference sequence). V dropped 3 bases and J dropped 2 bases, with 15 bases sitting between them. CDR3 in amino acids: CAWSWEGGHTDTQYF. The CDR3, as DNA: TGTGCCTGGAGCTGGGAAGGGGGGCACACAGATACGCAGTATTTT.

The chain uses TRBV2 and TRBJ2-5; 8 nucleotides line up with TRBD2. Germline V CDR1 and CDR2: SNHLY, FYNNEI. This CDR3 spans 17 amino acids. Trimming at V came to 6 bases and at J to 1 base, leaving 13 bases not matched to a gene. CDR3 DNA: TGTGCCAGCAGGACACCCCGGACTAGCAGACTCCAAGAGACCCAGTACTTC. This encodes CASRTPRTSRLQETQYF.

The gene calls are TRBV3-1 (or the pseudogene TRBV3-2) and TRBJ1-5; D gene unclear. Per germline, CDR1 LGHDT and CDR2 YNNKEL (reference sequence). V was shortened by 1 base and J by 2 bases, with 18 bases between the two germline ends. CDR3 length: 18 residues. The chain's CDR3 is CASSQAYGWAGGNQPQHF. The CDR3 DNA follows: TGTGCCAGCAGCCAAGCGTATGGTTGGGCCGGCGGCAATCAGCCCCAGCATTTT.

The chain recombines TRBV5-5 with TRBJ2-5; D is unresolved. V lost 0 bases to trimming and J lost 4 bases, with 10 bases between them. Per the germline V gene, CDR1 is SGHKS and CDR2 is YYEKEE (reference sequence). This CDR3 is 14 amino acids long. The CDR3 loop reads CASSLGGLGETQYF. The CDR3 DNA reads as TGTGCCAGCAGCTTGGGGGGTTTGGGAGAGACCCAGTACTTC.

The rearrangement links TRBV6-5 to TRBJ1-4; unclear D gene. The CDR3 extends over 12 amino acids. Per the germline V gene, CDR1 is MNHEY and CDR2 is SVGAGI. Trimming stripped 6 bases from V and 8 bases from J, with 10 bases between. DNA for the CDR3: TGTGCCAGCAGCCGCAGACCAGAAAAACTGTTTTTT. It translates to CASSRRPEKLFF.

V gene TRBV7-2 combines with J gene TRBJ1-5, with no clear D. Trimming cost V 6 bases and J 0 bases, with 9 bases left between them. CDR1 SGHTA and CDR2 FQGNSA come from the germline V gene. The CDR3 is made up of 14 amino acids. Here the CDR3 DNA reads TGTGCCAGCAGTTATATGTATAGCAATCAGCCCCAGCATTTT. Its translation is CASSYMYSNQPQHF. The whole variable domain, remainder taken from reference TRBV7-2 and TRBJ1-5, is GAGVSQSPSNKVTEKGKDVELRCDPISGHTALYWYRQSLGQGLEFLIYFQGNSAPDKSGLPSDRFSAERTGGSVSTLTIQRTQQEDSAVYLCASSYMYSNQPQHFGDGTRLSIL.

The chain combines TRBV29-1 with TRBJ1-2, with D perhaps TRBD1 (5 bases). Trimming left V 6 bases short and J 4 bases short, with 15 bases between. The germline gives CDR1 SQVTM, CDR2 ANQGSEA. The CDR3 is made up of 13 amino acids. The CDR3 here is CSVTAGTSYGYTF. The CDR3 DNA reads TGCAGCGTGACAGCGGGGACGAGCTATGGCTACACCTTC.

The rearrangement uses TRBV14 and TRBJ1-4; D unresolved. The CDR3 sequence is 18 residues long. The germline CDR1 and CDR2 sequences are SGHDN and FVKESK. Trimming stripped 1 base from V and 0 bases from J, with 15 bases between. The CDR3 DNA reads TGTGCCAGCAGCCAAGGACGCAGTGGTACGGCAACTAATGAAAAACTGTTTTTT. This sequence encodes CASSQGRSGTATNEKLFF.

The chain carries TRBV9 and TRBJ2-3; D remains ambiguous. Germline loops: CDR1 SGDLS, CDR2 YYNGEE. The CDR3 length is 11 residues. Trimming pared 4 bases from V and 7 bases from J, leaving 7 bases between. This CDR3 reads CASSHGNTQYF. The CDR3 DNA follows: TGTGCCAGCAGCCATGGAAATACGCAGTATTTT.

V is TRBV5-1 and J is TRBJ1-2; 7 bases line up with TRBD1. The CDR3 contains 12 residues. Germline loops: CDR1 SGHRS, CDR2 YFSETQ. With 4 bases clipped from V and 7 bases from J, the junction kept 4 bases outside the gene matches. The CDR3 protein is CASSLGQSGYTF. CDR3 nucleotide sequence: TGCGCCAGCAGCCTGGGACAGAGTGGCTACACCTTC.

CDR3 DNA sequence: TGTGCCAGCAGCAAGGGATTAGAGTACGGTATTAGGTGGCCCCAGCATTTT. Protein sequence: CASSKGLEYGIRWPQHF. This chain uses TRBV27 with TRBJ1-5; D remains unclear. This CDR3 has 17 residues. The V end lost 6 bases, the J end lost 9 bases, and 27 bases lay between the germline ends. CDR1 and CDR2 (germline): MNHEY, SMNVEV (reference sequence).

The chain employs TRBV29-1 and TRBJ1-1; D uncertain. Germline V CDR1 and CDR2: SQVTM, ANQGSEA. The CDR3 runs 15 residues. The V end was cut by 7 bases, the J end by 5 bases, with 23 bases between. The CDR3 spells CSANRPRTVGTEAFF. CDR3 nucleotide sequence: TGCAGCGCAAATCGACCGAGGACGGTGGGGACTGAAGCTTTCTTT.